These 7 T cell receptor beta chains originate from one sample sequenced in a study of cytomegalovirus exposure and HLA in healthy donors. Use of 60 Vbeta and 13 Jbeta primers characterized the PCR. Libraries were prepared by immunoSEQ multiplex PCR; TCRdb keeps only in-frame clonotypes and omits some of them. This sample yields around 190,000 clones, of which roughly three quarters are seen a single time; around 1.6% belongs to the top ten. Sequencing was performed on PBMCs. The receptors shown here come from a woman in her late teens or twenties in good health and CMV-seronegative.

V gene TRBV28 combines with J gene TRBJ2-1; no definite D call. The CDR3 spans 17 residues. V was cut by 10 bases and J by 0 bases, with 22 bases left in between. Germline loops: CDR1 MDHEN, CDR2 SYDVKM. The CDR3 region is CAIHINSLFSSYNEQFF. DNA for the CDR3: TGTGCCATCCATATTAACTCTCTCTTTAGCTCCTACAATGAGCAGTTCTTC.

This chain connects TRBV19 to TRBJ2-3; possible D gene TRBD1, 6 bases. CDR1 and CDR2 from the germline V gene are LNHDA and SQIVND (reference sequence). The CDR3 spans 16 residues. Trimming shortened V by 3 bases and J by 0 bases, and 13 bases separated the two germline ends. This CDR3 reads CASSINRDPSTDTQYF. The CDR3, as DNA: TGTGCCAGTAGTATTAACAGGGACCCTAGCACAGATACGCAGTATTTT.

V gene TRBV6-5 combines with J gene TRBJ2-5, with D perhaps TRBD1 (6 bases). The J call may not be correct, given that the DNA end is closer to TRBJ2-7. Germline-derived CDR1 and CDR2 are MNHEY and SVGAGI. This CDR3 has 14 residues. CDR3 in DNA: TGTGCCAGTTGCTTGTACAGGGATTCCTACGAGCAGTACTTC. Translated, it gives CASCLYRDSYEQYF.

The chain carries TRBV30 and TRBJ2-3, with D perhaps matching TRBD1 (6 bases). CDR3 length: 18 amino acids. Germline V gene data show CDR1 as GTSNPN and CDR2 as SVGIG (reference sequence). V was pared by 0 bases and J by 2 bases, with 21 bases between. DNA for the CDR3: TGTGCCTGGAGTGTACTAGGGGGACAACCGATACTCACAGATACGCAGTATTTT. The encoded protein is CAWSVLGGQPILTDTQYF. Based on the CDR3 plus reference TRBV30 and TRBJ2-3, the full variable domain is SQTIHQWPATLVQPVGSPLSLECTVEGTSNPNLYWYRQAAGRGLQLLFYSVGIGQISSEVPQNLSASRPQDRQFILSSKKLLLSDSGFYLCAWSVLGGQPILTDTQYFGPGTRLTVL.

The V call is TRBV2, the J call TRBJ2-3; possible D gene TRBD1, 6 bases. Trimming removed 1 base from V and 9 bases from J, with 8 bases in between. Germline CDR1 reads SNHLY; CDR2 reads FYNNEI. This CDR3 comprises 12 residues. CDR3 amino acids: CASSEVRGTQYF. DNA of the CDR3: TGTGCCAGCAGTGAAGTCAGGGGAACGCAGTATTTT.

This chain connects TRBV5-1 to TRBJ2-1; TRBD2 matches at 9 bases. The CDR3 extends over 19 amino acids. From germline, CDR1 is SGHRS and CDR2 YFSETQ. The V segment lost 5 bases and the J segment 7 bases; nucleotides outside the gene matches: 22. CDR3 region: CASSLHAGPGSGGPNEQFF. CDR3 nucleotide sequence: TGCGCCAGCAGTCTACACGCAGGGCCGGGCAGCGGGGGGCCTAATGAGCAGTTCTTC.

The V and J genes are TRBV28 and TRBJ2-7, with D perhaps TRBD1 (6 bases). V was cut by 6 bases and J by 5 bases, with 17 bases left in between. The CDR3 totals 14 residues. Germline CDR1 MDHEN, CDR2 SYDVKM. The CDR3 nucleotides read TGTGCCAGCAGAAAACAGGGTTCTAGGGACGAGCAGTACTTC. The encoded protein is CASRKQGSRDEQYF.